The source of this T cell receptor (beta chain) is a study of monozygotic twins with inflammatory bowel disease. Using eight separate reactions per sample, the authors generated cDNA. TCRdb re-called the 5' RACE reads, yielding one record per CDR3 amino acid sequence without DNA. This table holds about 450,000 distinct CDR3 sequences. Germline CDR1 is MNHEY and CDR2 is SVGAGI. The CDR3 is 15 amino acids. Sequenced material: blood. J is TRBJ2-7 and V is TRBV6-5; with no DNA, the TCRdb D assignment of TRBD1 cannot be verified. This clonotype was obtained from a human donor with ulcerative colitis or Crohn's disease, or a healthy co-twin of an affected twin (not recorded which). The CDR3: CASSYPGTAPVEQYF.